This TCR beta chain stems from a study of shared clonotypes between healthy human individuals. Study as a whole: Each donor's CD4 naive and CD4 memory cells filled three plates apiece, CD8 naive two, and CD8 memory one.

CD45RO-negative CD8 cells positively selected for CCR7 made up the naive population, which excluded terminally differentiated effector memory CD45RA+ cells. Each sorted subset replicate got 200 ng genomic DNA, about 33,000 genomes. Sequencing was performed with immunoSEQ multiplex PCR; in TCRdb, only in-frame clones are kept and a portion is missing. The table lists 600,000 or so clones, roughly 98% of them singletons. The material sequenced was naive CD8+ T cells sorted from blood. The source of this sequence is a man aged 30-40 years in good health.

The CDR3 DNA follows: TGTGCCAGCAGCTTCGACAGAACCTACGAGCAGTACTTC. Translation: CASSFDRTYEQYF. The V gene is TRBV11-2, the J gene TRBJ2-7; D is possibly TRBD1 (5 bases). V was trimmed by 3 bases and J by 2 bases, leaving 8 bases between them. CDR3 length: 13 amino acids. From germline, CDR1 is SGHAT and CDR2 FQNNGV.